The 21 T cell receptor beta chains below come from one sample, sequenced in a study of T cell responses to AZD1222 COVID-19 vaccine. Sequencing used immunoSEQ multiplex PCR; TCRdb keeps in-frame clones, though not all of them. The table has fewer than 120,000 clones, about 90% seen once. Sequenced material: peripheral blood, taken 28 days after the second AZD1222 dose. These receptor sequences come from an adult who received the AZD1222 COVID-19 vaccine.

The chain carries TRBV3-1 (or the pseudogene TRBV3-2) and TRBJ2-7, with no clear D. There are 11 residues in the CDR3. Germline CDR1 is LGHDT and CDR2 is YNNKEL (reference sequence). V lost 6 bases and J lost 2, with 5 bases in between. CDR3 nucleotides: TGTGCCAGCAGTCGCACCTACGAGCAGTACTTC. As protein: CASSRTYEQYF.

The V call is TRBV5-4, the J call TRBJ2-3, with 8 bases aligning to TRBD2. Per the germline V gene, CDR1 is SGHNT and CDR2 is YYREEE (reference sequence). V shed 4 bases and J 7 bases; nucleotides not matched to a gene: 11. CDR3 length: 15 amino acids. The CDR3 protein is CASSGSAGASYTQYF. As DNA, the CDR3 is TGTGCCAGCAGCGGTTCAGCGGGGGCCTCCTATACGCAGTATTTT.

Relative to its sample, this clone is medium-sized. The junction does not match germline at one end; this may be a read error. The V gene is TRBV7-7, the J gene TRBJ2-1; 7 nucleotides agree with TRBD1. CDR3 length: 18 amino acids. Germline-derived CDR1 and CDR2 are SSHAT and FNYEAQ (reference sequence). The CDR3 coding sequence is TGTGCTAGCAGCTTACTCCCCCCTCGGACAGGTGGATACAATGAGCAGTTCTTC. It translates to CASSLLPPRTGGYNEQFF.

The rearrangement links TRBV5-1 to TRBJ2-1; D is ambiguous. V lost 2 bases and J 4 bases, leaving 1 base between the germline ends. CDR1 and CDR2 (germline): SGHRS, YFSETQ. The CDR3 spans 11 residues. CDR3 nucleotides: TGCGCCAGCAGCTTTTACAATGAGCAGTTCTTC. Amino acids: CASSFYNEQFF.

CDR3 protein: CASSRRGQGNTEAFF. The CDR3 DNA is TGTGCCAGTAGTCGCCGCGGGCAGGGGAACACTGAAGCTTTCTTT. The rearrangement uses TRBV19 and TRBJ1-1; tentative D call: TRBD1 (5 bases). Germline CDR1 is LNHDA and CDR2 is SQIVND (reference sequence). The CDR3 is 15 amino acids. Trimming left V 5 bases short and J 1 base short, with 14 bases between.

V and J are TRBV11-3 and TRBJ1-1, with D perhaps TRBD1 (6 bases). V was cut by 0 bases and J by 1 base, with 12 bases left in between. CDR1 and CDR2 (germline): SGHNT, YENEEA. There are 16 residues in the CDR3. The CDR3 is CASSLDRGGTNTEAFF. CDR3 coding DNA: TGTGCCAGCAGCTTAGATAGAGGGGGAACGAACACTGAAGCTTTCTTT.

The DNA of the CDR3 is TGTGCCAGCAGCCCGACTAGCGGGGGTGGGGATACGCAGTATTTT. Translating gives CASSPTSGGGDTQYF. The rearrangement uses TRBV7-3 and TRBJ2-3; 12 bases match TRBD2. CDR3 length: 15 residues. Germline V gene lookup returns CDR1 SGHTA and CDR2 FQGTGA. The junction had 6 bases not matched to a gene; V was cut back by 5 bases and J by 6 bases.

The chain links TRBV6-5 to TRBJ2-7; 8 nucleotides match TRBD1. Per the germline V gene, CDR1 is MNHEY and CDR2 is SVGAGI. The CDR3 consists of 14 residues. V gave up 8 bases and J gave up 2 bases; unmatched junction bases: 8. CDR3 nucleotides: TGTGCCAGCGCCCTGGACAGGGTCACCTACGAGCAGTACTTC. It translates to CASALDRVTYEQYF.

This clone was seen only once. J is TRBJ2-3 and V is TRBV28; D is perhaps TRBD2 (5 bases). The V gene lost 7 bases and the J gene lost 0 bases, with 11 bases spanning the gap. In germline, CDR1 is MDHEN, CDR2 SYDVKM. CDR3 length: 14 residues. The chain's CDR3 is CASTLGSSTDTQYF. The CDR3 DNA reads TGTGCCAGCACCTTGGGGAGTAGCACAGATACGCAGTATTTT. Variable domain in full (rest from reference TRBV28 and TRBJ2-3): DVKVTQSSRYLVKRTGEKVFLECVQDMDHENMFWYRQDPGLGLRLIYFSYDVKMKEKGDIPEGYSVSREKKERFSLILESASTNQTSMYLCASTLGSSTDTQYFGPGTRLTVL.

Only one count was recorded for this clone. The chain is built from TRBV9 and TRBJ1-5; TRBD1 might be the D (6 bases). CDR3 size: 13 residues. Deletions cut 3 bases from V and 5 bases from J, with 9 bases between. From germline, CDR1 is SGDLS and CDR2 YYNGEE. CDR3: CASSARGDQPQHF. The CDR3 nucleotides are TGTGCCAGCAGCGCCAGGGGAGATCAGCCCCAGCATTTT.

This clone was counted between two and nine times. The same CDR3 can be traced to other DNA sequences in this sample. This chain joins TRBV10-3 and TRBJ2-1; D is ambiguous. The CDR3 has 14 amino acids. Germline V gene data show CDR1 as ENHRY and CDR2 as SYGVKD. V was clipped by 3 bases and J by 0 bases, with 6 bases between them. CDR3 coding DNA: TGTGCCATCAGTGACGGCGGCTCCTACAATGAGCAGTTCTTC. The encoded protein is CAISDGGSYNEQFF.

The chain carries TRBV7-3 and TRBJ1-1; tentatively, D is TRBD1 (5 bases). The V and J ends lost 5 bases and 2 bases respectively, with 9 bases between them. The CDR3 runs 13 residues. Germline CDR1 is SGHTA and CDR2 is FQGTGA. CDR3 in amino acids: CASSEGLNTEAFF. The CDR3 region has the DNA TGTGCCAGCAGCGAGGGGCTAAACACTGAAGCTTTCTTT. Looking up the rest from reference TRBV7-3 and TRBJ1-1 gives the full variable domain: GAGVSQTPSNKVTEKGKYVELRCDPISGHTALYWYRQSLGQGPEFLIYFQGTGAADDSGLPNDRFFAVRPEGSVSTLKIQRTERGDSAVYLCASSEGLNTEAFFGQGTRLTVV.

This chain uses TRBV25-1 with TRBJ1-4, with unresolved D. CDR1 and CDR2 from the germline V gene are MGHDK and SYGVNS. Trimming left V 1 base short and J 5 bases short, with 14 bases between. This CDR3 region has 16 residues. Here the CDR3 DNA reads TGTGCCAGCAGTGAATTAATGGGGTTGGGAAATGAAAAACTGTTTTTT. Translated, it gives CASSELMGLGNEKLFF.

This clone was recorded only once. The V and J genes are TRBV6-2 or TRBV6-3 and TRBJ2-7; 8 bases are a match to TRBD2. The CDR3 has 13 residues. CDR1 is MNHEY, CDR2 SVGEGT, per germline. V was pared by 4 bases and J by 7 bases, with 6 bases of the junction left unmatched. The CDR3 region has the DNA TGTGCCAGCAGTTTTGCGGGAGGAGATGAGCAGTACTTC. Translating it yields CASSFAGGDEQYF.

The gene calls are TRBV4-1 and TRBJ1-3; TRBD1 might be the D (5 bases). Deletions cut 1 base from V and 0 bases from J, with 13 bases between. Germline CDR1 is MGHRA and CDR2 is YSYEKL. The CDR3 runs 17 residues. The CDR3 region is CASSQAPGRGSGNTIYF. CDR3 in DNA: TGCGCCAGCAGCCAAGCCCCCGGAAGGGGCTCTGGAAACACCATATATTTT.

CDR3 in amino acids: CASRRGLAGETQYF. As DNA, the CDR3 is TGCGCCAGCAGGAGGGGACTAGCGGGAGAGACCCAGTACTTC. This chain joins TRBV10-2 and TRBJ2-5; 12 bases line up with TRBD2. Trimming removed 6 bases from V and 4 bases from J; junction bases left unmatched: 3. The CDR3 covers 14 residues. CDR1 is WSHSY and CDR2 is SAAADI in the germline V gene.

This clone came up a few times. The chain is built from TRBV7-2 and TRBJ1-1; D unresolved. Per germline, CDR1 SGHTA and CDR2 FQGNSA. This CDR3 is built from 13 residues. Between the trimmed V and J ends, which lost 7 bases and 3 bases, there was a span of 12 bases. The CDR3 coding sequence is TGTGCCAGCAAACCCCAAAGAGACACTGAAGCTTTCTTT. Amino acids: CASKPQRDTEAFF. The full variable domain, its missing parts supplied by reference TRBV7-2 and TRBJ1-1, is GAGVSQSPSNKVTEKGKDVELRCDPISGHTALYWYRQSLGQGLEFLIYFQGNSAPDKSGLPSDRFSAERTGGSVSTLTIQRTQQEDSAVYLCASKPQRDTEAFFGQGTRLTVV.

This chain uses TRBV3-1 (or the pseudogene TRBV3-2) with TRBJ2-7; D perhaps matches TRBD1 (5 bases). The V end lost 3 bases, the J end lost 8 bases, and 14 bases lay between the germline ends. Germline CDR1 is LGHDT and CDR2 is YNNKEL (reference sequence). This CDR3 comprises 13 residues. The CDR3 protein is CASSQGRADQQYF. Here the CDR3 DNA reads TGTGCCAGCAGCCAGGGGCGCGCGGATCAGCAGTACTTC.

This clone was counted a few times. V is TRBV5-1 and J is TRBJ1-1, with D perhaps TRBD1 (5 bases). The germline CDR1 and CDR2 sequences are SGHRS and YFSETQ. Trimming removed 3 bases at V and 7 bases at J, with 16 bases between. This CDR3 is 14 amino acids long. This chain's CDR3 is CASSSQGGDYEAFF. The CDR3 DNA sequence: TGCGCCAGCAGCTCCCAGGGAGGCGATTATGAAGCTTTCTTT.

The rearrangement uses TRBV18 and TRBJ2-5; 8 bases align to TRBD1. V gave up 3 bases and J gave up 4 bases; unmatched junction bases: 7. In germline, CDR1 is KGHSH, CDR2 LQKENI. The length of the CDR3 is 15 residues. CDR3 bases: TGTGCCAGCTCACCGTCGACAGGGGCAGGAGAGACCCAGTACTTC. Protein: CASSPSTGAGETQYF.

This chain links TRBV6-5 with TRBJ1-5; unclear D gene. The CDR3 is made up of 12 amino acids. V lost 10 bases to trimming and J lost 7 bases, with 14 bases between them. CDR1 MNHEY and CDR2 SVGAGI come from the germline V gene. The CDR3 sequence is CATGRLKQPQHF. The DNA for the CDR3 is TGTGCCACAGGCAGGTTAAAACAGCCCCAGCATTTT.